Presented here are 30 T cell receptor beta chains from one specimen sequenced in a study of identical twins. A single record per CDR3 protein comes from TCRdb applying MiXCR to the 5' RACE reads. The table includes 200,000 to 300,000 distinct CDR3 sequences, 10% to 15% detected once. These data also formed part of another study, on yellow fever vaccine responses in identical twins.

Material: memory (CD45RO+) T cells sorted from blood. The receptors originated from a woman between 18 and 29 years old in good health.

This clonotype was picked up a small number of times. V is TRBV19 and J is TRBJ2-1, with 10 positions matching TRBD1. The CDR3 extends over 15 amino acids. Looked up from germline, CDR1 is LNHDA and CDR2 is SQIVND (reference sequence). V was clipped by 9 bases and J by 2 bases; unmatched bases: 7. The CDR3 nucleotides read TGTGCCAGCTCCCCGGACAGGGGGGCCTACAATGAGCAGTTCTTC. Translating gives CASSPDRGAYNEQFF.

This clonotype has just a few counts. CDR3 loop: CASRSLYRDNYGYTF. The CDR3 coding sequence is TGTGCCAGCAGGTCCCTCTACCGGGACAACTATGGCTACACCTTC. The V and J genes are TRBV6-1 and TRBJ1-2, with D perhaps matching TRBD1 (5 bases). The CDR3 is 15 amino acids. V was clipped by 6 bases and J by 2 bases, with 16 bases between them. The germline gives CDR1 MNHNS, CDR2 SASEGT.

This clonotype was seen only a few times. The CDR3 is CASSQDPQGDGTDTQYF. The CDR3 DNA is TGCGCCAGCAGCCAAGATCCCCAGGGAGACGGCACAGATACGCAGTATTTT. This chain joins TRBV4-3 and TRBJ2-3; D assignment may be TRBD1 or TRBD2 (5 bases each). V was trimmed by 0 bases and J by 1 base, leaving 14 bases between them. The V gene's germline CDR1 is LGHNA and CDR2 YSLEER. The CDR3 loop spans 17 amino acids.

The chain carries TRBV6-2 or TRBV6-3 and TRBJ2-7; the match to TRBD2 covers 10 bases. CDR1 is MNHEY, CDR2 SVGEGT, per germline. This CDR3 has 15 amino acids. J lost 6 bases, V lost 8 bases, and 13 bases had no gene match. Written as DNA, the CDR3 is TGTGCCAGCCTCAAAGCTAGCGGGAGTCTGTCCGAGCAGTACTTC. This codes for CASLKASGSLSEQYF.

The CDR3 here is CASRSFNRGRNEQFF. CDR3 DNA sequence: TGTGCCAGCAGAAGTTTTAACAGGGGGCGCAATGAGCAGTTCTTC. The chain has TRBV27 and TRBJ2-1; 9 nucleotides line up with TRBD1. Unmatched junction bases numbered 9, after V lost 6 bases and J lost 6 bases. The CDR3 length is 15 residues. In germline, CDR1 is MNHEY, CDR2 SMNVEV (reference sequence).

This clonotype was seen a handful of times. Germline and junction disagree at one end, which may indicate a read error. V gene TRBV7-3 combines with J gene TRBJ2-5; D may be TRBD2 (6 bases). The germline gives CDR1 SGHTA, CDR2 FQGTGA. The CDR3 extends over 13 amino acids. Here the CDR3 DNA reads TGTGCCAGCAGCCTAACGGGGCGGGGGACCCAGTACTTC. This translates into CASSLTGRGTQYF.

This clonotype was seen only once. The genes are TRBV20-1 and TRBJ2-7; maybe TRBD2 (6 bases). Deletions cut 0 bases from V and 6 bases from J, with 18 bases between. Germline CDR1 DFQATT, CDR2 SNEGSKA (reference sequence). The CDR3 is made up of 15 amino acids. CDR3 loop: CSARDWPGEAAEQYF. For the CDR3, the DNA is TGCAGTGCTAGAGATTGGCCGGGAGAGGCGGCCGAGCAGTACTTC.

This clonotype was observed a handful of times. V gene TRBV7-2 combines with J gene TRBJ2-2; D unclear. Trimming pared 5 bases from V and 3 bases from J, leaving 13 bases between. The germline CDR1 and CDR2 sequences are SGHTA and FQGNSA. This CDR3 comprises 15 residues. The CDR3 spells CASSPTSQDTGELFF. In DNA, the CDR3 is TGTGCCAGCAGCCCGACCTCACAAGACACCGGGGAGCTGTTTTTT.

This clonotype was observed at least ten times. The rearrangement links TRBV6-1 to TRBJ1-1, with D perhaps TRBD1 (6 bases). The V end was cut by 7 bases, the J end by 3 bases, with 15 bases between. Germline assignment: CDR1 MNHNS and CDR2 SASEGT. The CDR3 is 14 residues long. The CDR3 DNA follows: TGTGCCAGCACTGTGGACAGTTCCTACACTGAAGCTTTCTTT. Translation: CASTVDSSYTEAFF.

This clonotype came up once. The chain is built from TRBV20-1 and TRBJ2-7; D gene uncertain. Germline CDR1 is DFQATT and CDR2 is SNEGSKA (reference sequence). Trimming pared 3 bases from V and 3 bases from J, leaving 18 bases between. The CDR3 spans 15 residues. In nucleotides, the CDR3 is TGCAGTGCTAGGTCTTTAGGACGAATCGGCTACGAGCAGTACTTC. It encodes CSARSLGRIGYEQYF.

This clonotype was counted a few times. V usage is TRBV18 and J usage is TRBJ2-7, with 9 bases matching TRBD2. This CDR3 comprises 19 residues. V shed 4 bases and J 2 bases; nucleotides not matched to a gene: 18. Looked up from germline, CDR1 is KGHSH and CDR2 is LQKENI. The CDR3 DNA sequence: TGTGCCAGCTCACGGGGGTTTCGAGCGGGAGGCCCTGGGACCTACGAGCAGTACTTC. Its translation is CASSRGFRAGGPGTYEQYF.

This chain uses TRBV5-5 with TRBJ2-1; D is perhaps TRBD1 (6 bases). Trimming shortened V by 3 bases and J by 0 bases, and 10 bases separated the two germline ends. This CDR3 has 15 amino acids. The germline V gene encodes CDR1 SGHKS and CDR2 YYEKEE (reference sequence). The CDR3: CASSSTGISYNEQFF. CDR3 DNA sequence: TGTGCCAGCAGCTCCACAGGGATCTCCTACAATGAGCAGTTCTTC.

The sample holds a few counts of this clonotype. The chain uses TRBV10-3 and TRBJ2-5; D gene uncertain. This CDR3 is 11 amino acids long. V lost 6 bases and J lost 3, with 5 bases in between. CDR1 and CDR2 from the germline V gene are ENHRY and SYGVKD. The CDR3 region has the DNA TGTGCCATCAGGGAAGAAGAGACCCAGTACTTC. This sequence encodes CAIREEETQYF.

This clonotype was observed a few times. This chain joins TRBV18 and TRBJ2-1; D possibly corresponds to TRBD1 (7 bases). CDR1 is KGHSH and CDR2 is LQKENI in the germline V gene. V was shortened by 2 bases and J by 6 bases, with 14 bases between the two germline ends. The CDR3 contains 15 residues. CDR3 region: CASSPAGTAINEQFF. CDR3 DNA: TGTGCCAGCTCACCAGCGGGGACAGCTATCAATGAGCAGTTCTTC.

Only a few counts were recorded for this clonotype. CDR3 sequence reads: CASALSGSNTQYF. CDR3 nucleotide sequence: TGTGCCAGCGCCCTCTCAGGATCCAATACGCAGTATTTT. The chain recombines TRBV6-2 or TRBV6-3 with TRBJ2-3; unclear D gene. Germline V gives CDR1 MNHEY, CDR2 SVGEGT. This CDR3 spans 13 amino acids. Trimming took 8 bases from V and 7 from J, leaving 16 bases between them.

The sample holds a few counts of this clonotype. V is TRBV28 and J is TRBJ1-4; the D gene is possibly TRBD1 (5 bases). The V and J ends lost 3 bases and 1 base respectively, with 6 bases between them. Germline V gene lookup returns CDR1 MDHEN and CDR2 SYDVKM. The CDR3 length is 14 residues. The CDR3 DNA follows: TGTGCCAGCAGTTTTCAGGGAACTAATGAAAAACTGTTTTTT. Amino acids: CASSFQGTNEKLFF.

This clonotype was found a few times. This chain connects TRBV20-1 to TRBJ2-1; no clear D gene. The CDR3 has 14 amino acids. Per the germline V gene, CDR1 is DFQATT and CDR2 is SNEGSKA (reference sequence). V dropped 6 bases and J dropped 9 bases, with 21 bases sitting between them. The CDR3 reads CSATPGLRLGEQFF. The CDR3 nucleotides read TGCAGTGCAACTCCCGGATTGAGGTTGGGTGAGCAGTTCTTC.

CDR3 in DNA: TGTGCCAGCAGCGAGGGACAGGGAACGCTGGAGACCCAGTACTTC. Protein sequence: CASSEGQGTLETQYF. The chain uses TRBV9 and TRBJ2-5; 9 bases agree with TRBD1. With 3 bases clipped from V and 5 bases from J, the junction kept 8 bases outside the gene matches. The CDR3 has 15 amino acids. Germline CDR1 reads SGDLS; CDR2 reads YYNGEE. Combining the CDR3 with reference TRBV9 and TRBJ2-5 gives the whole variable domain DSGVTQTPKHLITATGQRVTLRCSPRSGDLSVYWYQQSLDQGLQFLIQYYNGEERAKGNILERFSAQQFPDLHSELNLSSLELGDSALYFCASSEGQGTLETQYFGPGTRLLVL.

The rearrangement links TRBV27 to TRBJ2-1; 9 bases are a match to TRBD1. CDR3 length equals 16 residues. CDR1 is MNHEY and CDR2 is SMNVEV in the germline V gene (reference sequence). J was trimmed by 13 bases and V by 6 bases; bases with no gene match: 19. CDR3 in amino acids: CASSFDSHRTGEVQFF. The CDR3 DNA follows: TGTGCCAGCAGCTTCGACTCCCACCGGACAGGGGAGGTTCAGTTCTTC.

This clonotype showed up many times. The genes are TRBV20-1 and TRBJ1-1, with no clear D. This CDR3 is built from 12 residues. Germline V gene sequence: CDR1 DFQATT, CDR2 SNEGSKA (reference sequence). Trimming took 0 bases from V and 14 from J, leaving 16 bases between them. The CDR3 protein is CSARDLDTTAFF. The CDR3 DNA reads TGCAGTGCTAGAGATCTCGACACCACGGCCTTCTTT.

The table lists this clonotype with a few counts. V usage is TRBV4-2 and J usage is TRBJ2-7; D may be TRBD1 or TRBD2 (5 bases each). V lost 3 bases and J 5 bases, leaving 11 bases between the germline ends. The CDR3 is 13 residues long. Germline CDR1 reads LGHNA; CDR2 reads YNFKEQ. CDR3 coding DNA: TGTGCCAGCAGCCAGGCTGGGGGAGACGAGCAGTACTTC. Translating gives CASSQAGGDEQYF.

The chain uses TRBV19 and TRBJ1-5; TRBD1 might be the D (5 bases). Trimming removed 8 bases from V and 4 bases from J, with 12 bases in between. The CDR3 is 13 amino acids. Germline assignment: CDR1 LNHDA and CDR2 SQIVND (reference sequence). Here the CDR3 reads CASDGHPNQPQHF. CDR3 coding DNA: TGTGCCAGTGATGGACACCCTAATCAGCCCCAGCATTTT.

This clonotype came up a few times. The CDR3 nucleotides read TGCAGTGCTTGGGACACCTCCCAAGAGACCCAGTACTTC. Protein product: CSAWDTSQETQYF. V gene TRBV20-1 combines with J gene TRBJ2-5; possible D gene TRBD1, 6 bases. Trimming shortened V by 5 bases and J by 1 base, and 11 bases separated the two germline ends. Looked up from germline, CDR1 is DFQATT and CDR2 is SNEGSKA (reference sequence). The CDR3 consists of 13 residues.

The chain couples TRBV4-1 to TRBJ2-3; 7 nucleotides align to TRBD1. The germline V gene encodes CDR1 MGHRA and CDR2 YSYEKL. J lost 1 base, V lost 0 bases, and 4 bases had no gene match. The CDR3 length is 16 residues. The CDR3 sequence is CASSQDAGQGTDTQYF. CDR3 sequence (DNA): TGCGCCAGCAGCCAAGATGCAGGACAGGGCACAGATACGCAGTATTTT.

The rearrangement joins TRBV7-2 to TRBJ2-7; 8 nucleotides align to TRBD2. CDR3 length: 15 amino acids. V trimming: 4 bases; J trimming: 4 bases; junction bases outside the gene matches: 9. Germline V CDR1 and CDR2: SGHTA, FQGNSA. The CDR3 nucleotides read TGTGCCAGCAGCTCCCGGGTAGCGGGGCCGTACGAGCAGTACTTC. It translates to CASSSRVAGPYEQYF.

Only a few counts were recorded for this clonotype. The chain recombines TRBV20-1 with TRBJ2-4; D unclear. With 5 bases removed from V and 3 bases from J, the gap between germline ends came to 5 bases. The CDR3 is 11 residues long. Germline V gives CDR1 DFQATT, CDR2 SNEGSKA (reference sequence). The CDR3 DNA reads TGCAGTGCTTGGGACAAAAACATTCAGTACTTC. It translates to CSAWDKNIQYF.

The sample holds a few counts of this clonotype. The V gene is TRBV27, the J gene TRBJ2-2; 8 bases are a match to TRBD1. V lost 5 bases and J lost 6; bases outside the gene matches: 14. The germline V gene has CDR1 MNHEY and CDR2 SMNVEV (reference sequence). This CDR3 has 17 amino acids. The CDR3 DNA reads TGTGCCAGCAGTAGACAGGGGACCGCTGTGGGGCCCGGGGAGCTGTTTTTT. It specifies CASSRQGTAVGPGELFF.

This clonotype was detected ten times or more. J is TRBJ2-7 and V is TRBV20-1; D is unresolved. Trimming shortened V by 0 bases and J by 2 bases, and 8 bases separated the two germline ends. Germline V gives CDR1 DFQATT, CDR2 SNEGSKA (reference sequence). This CDR3 contains 13 residues. CDR3 sequence (DNA): TGCAGTGCTAGAGACAGAGAGCCCTACGAGCAGTACTTC. Translating it yields CSARDREPYEQYF.

The rearrangement uses TRBV20-1 and TRBJ2-3; TRBD2 aligns across 7 bases. CDR1 DFQATT and CDR2 SNEGSKA come from the germline V gene (reference sequence). J lost 6 bases, V lost 1 base, and 16 bases had no gene match. The length of the CDR3 is 17 residues. CDR3 protein: CSARGGERSSGMDTQYF. For the CDR3, the DNA is TGCAGTGCTAGAGGAGGGGAACGTTCTAGCGGTATGGATACGCAGTATTTT.

This clonotype was seen a handful of times. The chain recombines TRBV10-3 with TRBJ2-1; TRBD2 aligns across 7 bases. Unmatched junction bases numbered 7, after V lost 4 bases and J lost 4 bases. The CDR3 contains 15 residues. Germline CDR1 is ENHRY and CDR2 is SYGVKD. CDR3 protein: CAISAASGLYNEQFF. The CDR3 DNA follows: TGTGCCATCAGTGCGGCTAGCGGACTTTACAATGAGCAGTTCTTC.